A selection of T cell receptor beta chains follows, all from one sample in a study of CD8 T cells in Susac syndrome. MiXCR, run by TCRdb on the immunoSEQ multiplex PCR reads, gives a single entry per CDR3 protein. The profile shows some 130,000 distinct CDR3 sequences, 90% to 95% of them singletons. Material for sequencing was CD4+ T cells from PBMCs. These receptors originate from a human donor in good health. CDR3s include the opening cysteine and the closing phenylalanine or tryptophan. The order of the fields is clone size, CDR3 length, V gene, J gene, D gene, CDR3 DNA, CDR3 protein. A D gene is named only where the DNA matches it firmly. Only some rows state a clone size, as once, few, many or a class for expanded clones.

few	15	TRBV5-4	TRBJ2-6	.	TGTGCCAGCAGCTTGGGGGGGACTGGGGCCAACGTCCTGACTTTC	CASSLGGTGANVLTF
.	14	TRBV12-3/TRBV12-4	TRBJ2-1	.	TGTGCCAGCGGGACACATTCACTCGCGAATGAGCAGTTCTTC	CASGTHSLANEQFF
once	13	TRBV20-1	TRBJ2-7	.	TGCAGTGCTAGACCTGCCGGTAGGAACGAGCAGTACTTC	CSARPAGRNEQYF
.	16	TRBV28	TRBJ1-5	.	TGTGCCAGCAGTCCGTCGACTCTAGGGAGCAATCAGCCCCAGCATTTT	CASSPSTLGSNQPQHF
.	13	TRBV12-3/TRBV12-4	TRBJ2-3	.	TGTGCCACACGAGGACAGAGCACAGATACGCAGTATTTT	CATRGQSTDTQYF
.	15	TRBV5-6	TRBJ2-5	.	TGTGCCAGCAGCTTAAGGGCAGGACCCCAAGAGACCCAGTACTTC	CASSLRAGPQETQYF
.	15	TRBV5-1	TRBJ1-1	.	TGCGCCAGCAGCTTGGTACAGGGAGGGACCACTGAAGCTTTCTTT	CASSLVQGGTTEAFF
.	14	TRBV12-3/TRBV12-4	TRBJ2-5	.	TGTGCCAGCAGTTTACGGCAGGGGGGGGAGACCCAGTACTTC	CASSLRQGGETQYF
.	15	TRBV29-1	TRBJ2-2	TRBD2	TGCAGCGTCAACGGGGCGGGAGGTAGCACCGGGGAGCTGTTTTTT	CSVNGAGGSTGELFF
.	15	TRBV7-2	TRBJ1-2	.	TGTGCCAGCAGCCACCCCGGGGGTCCCAACTATGGCTACACCTTC	CASSHPGGPNYGYTF
once	14	TRBV11-1	TRBJ1-2	.	TGTGCCAGCAGCTTGGCGGGGAGTGACTATGGCTACACCTTC	CASSLAGSDYGYTF
.	14	TRBV6-5	TRBJ1-1	.	TGTGCCAGCAGTCCCGGGACAAGGTACACTGAAGCTTTCTTT	CASSPGTRYTEAFF
.	16	TRBV6-1	TRBJ2-1	.	TGTGCCAGCAGTGAGACGACAGCAAATAACCGGAATGAGCAGTTCTTC	CASSETTANNRNEQFF
.	16	TRBV5-1	TRBJ2-1	TRBD2	TGCGCCAGCAGCTTGGCCAAGACTAGCGGGAGCTATGAGCAGTTCTTC	CASSLAKTSGSYEQFF
.	17	TRBV5-6	TRBJ1-3	TRBD1	TGTGCCAGCAGCGTGGTGACAGGGGTGAACTCTGGAAACACCATATATTTT	CASSVVTGVNSGNTIYF
once	12	TRBV6-5	TRBJ2-7	.	TGTGCCACCCGAACGAGCTCCTACGAGCAGTACTTC	CATRTSSYEQYF
.	17	TRBV6-2/TRBV6-3	TRBJ2-7	TRBD2	TGTGCCAGCAGTTCGCAAACCCTCGGGACTAGCGGCTACGAGCAGTACTTC	CASSSQTLGTSGYEQYF
.	12	TRBV28	TRBJ1-1	.	TGTGCCAGCAGCAAACAGGTCACTGAAGCTTTCTTT	CASSKQVTEAFF
.	15	TRBV18	TRBJ2-7	TRBD2	TGTGCCAGCTCACTTACACTAGCGGGATTCCGGGAGCAGTACTTC	CASSLTLAGFREQYF
.	15	TRBV20-1	TRBJ2-1	.	TGCAGTGCCCCACGGGGCGGAAGCTCCTACAATGAGCAGTTCTTC	CSAPRGGSSYNEQFF
.	12	TRBV6-1	TRBJ2-2	.	TGTGCCAGCAAAGCCTCGGGGAGGGAGCTGTTTTTT	CASKASGRELFF
.	14	TRBV29-1	TRBJ2-3	.	TGCAGCGTTGCGGTGGTCGGGCGCACAGATACGCAGTATTTT	CSVAVVGRTDTQYF
.	14	TRBV27	TRBJ2-2	TRBD1	TGTGCCAGCAGTAAGGGGGCTCGAACCGGGGAGCTGTTTTTT	CASSKGARTGELFF
.	14	TRBV29-1	TRBJ2-3	TRBD2	TGCAGCGTTGAACGCCTAGCGGGGACAGATACGCAGTATTTT	CSVERLAGTDTQYF
.	13	TRBV20-1	TRBJ2-1	.	TGCAGTGCCGGCCCAATGGGTTACAATGAGCAGTTCTTC	CSAGPMGYNEQFF
.	15	TRBV24-1	TRBJ2-5	TRBD2	TGTGCCACCAGTGATACTAGCGGGAGGCAAGAGACCCAGTACTTC	CATSDTSGRQETQYF
.	16	TRBV18	TRBJ2-2	.	TGTGCCAGCTCAGCGACACCGGGAATGAACACCGGGGAGCTGTTTTTT	CASSATPGMNTGELFF
.	17	TRBV27	TRBJ2-7	TRBD1	TGTGCCAGCAGTCCTCCTGGCAGACAGGGACCCTCCTACGAGCAGTACTTC	CASSPPGRQGPSYEQYF
.	13	TRBV20-1	TRBJ2-3	.	TGCAGTGGGGGTACTAGCAGCACAGATACGCAGTATTTT	CSGGTSSTDTQYF